These 25 T cell receptor beta chains share one sample of origin, sequenced in a study of tumor-infiltrating lymphocytes in primary liver carcinoma. Starting from 500 ng of total RNA, TCR beta cDNA was produced with a primer in the constant region. ARM-PCR, slightly modified, supplied the TCR beta libraries through three nested multiplex PCR rounds. It was with TRBV1-TRBV30 forward primers and a C-beta reverse primer that the first two PCR rounds were run, at around 11 cycles each. Each CDR3 protein is one row after TCRdb ran MiXCR on the multiplex PCR reads. The sample shows 100,000 or so distinct CDR3 sequences, roughly 69% of them seen only once. The source material, roughly 18-30 mg of unsorted bulk tissue, was used to co-extract RNA and DNA. The sample taken for sequencing was liver tumor tissue from sampling region 5. The subset here: tumor region T5, tumor centre. The receptor source for this set is a woman aged 60 to 75 with primary liver carcinoma and hepatitis B virus infection.

V gene TRBV6-1 combines with J gene TRBJ1-1; 9 bases are shared with TRBD1. This CDR3 comprises 14 residues. The V gene's germline CDR1 is MNHNS and CDR2 SASEGT. The V segment lost 9 bases and the J segment 1 base; nucleotides outside the gene matches: 6. CDR3 loop: CASRWTGENTEAFF. CDR3 DNA: TGTGCCAGTAGATGGACAGGGGAGAACACTGAAGCTTTCTTT.

Note on this clonotype: A much larger clone differs by one base, so this may be a read error. V and J are TRBV7-8 and TRBJ2-1, with TRBD2 as a possible D gene (6 bases). From germline, CDR1 is SGHVS and CDR2 FQNEAQ. The CDR3 is 15 residues long. The CDR3 DNA reads as TGTGCCAGCAGCACCGGCCCTAGCGCGGTCTATGAGCAGTCCTTC. Its translation is CASSTGPSAVYEQSF.

This clonotype was detected once. A read error may explain this, as a much larger clone is one base away. The chain carries TRBV5-6 and TRBJ2-7, with TRBD2 matching 11 bases. Germline CDR1 reads SGHDT; CDR2 reads YYEEEE. This CDR3 has 15 amino acids. CDR3 loop: CTSSVLAGASYEQYF. Written as DNA, the CDR3 is TGTACCAGCAGCGTACTAGCGGGAGCGTCCTACGAGCAGTACTTC. Supplemented by reference TRBV5-6 and TRBJ2-7, the full variable domain reads DAGVTQSPTHLIKTRGQQVTLRCSPKSGHDTVSWYQQALGQGPQFIFQYYEEEERQRGNFPDRFSGHQFPNYSSELNVNALLLGDSALYLCTSSVLAGASYEQYFGPGTRLTVT.

With regard to this clonotype: This may come from a read error, since a much larger clone is one base off. V and J are TRBV7-8 and TRBJ2-7; D might be TRBD2 (6 bases). This CDR3 comprises 15 residues. CDR1 is SGHVS and CDR2 is FQNEAQ in the germline V gene. Trimming removed 9 bases at V and 3 bases at J, with 21 bases between. CDR3 region: CARSPTGRGSYEQYF. DNA for the CDR3: TGTGCCAGGAGTCCCACCGGGCGGGGAAGCTACGAGCAGTACTTC.

V is TRBV4-2 and J is TRBJ1-1, with D unresolved. Trimming pared 3 bases from V and 3 bases from J, leaving 14 bases between. The CDR3 is made up of 15 amino acids. The V gene's germline CDR1 is LGHNA and CDR2 YNFKEQ. This CDR3 is CASSQSQRRDTEAFF. CDR3 sequence (DNA): TGTGCCAGCAGCCAGTCACAGAGGAGGGACACTGAAGCTTTCTTT.

There are a few counts of this clonotype. This sequence may be a read error, since a much larger clone differs from it by one base. The chain joins TRBV10-1 to TRBJ2-1, with 13 positions matching TRBD2. CDR3 length: 17 residues. CDR1 and CDR2 (germline): WNHNN, SYGVQD (reference sequence). Here the CDR3 reads CVSSDPGLAGSYNEQFF. The CDR3 bases are TGCGTCAGCAGTGATCCGGGACTAGCGGGATCCTACAATGAGCAGTTCTTC.

This rearrangement joins TRBV14 to TRBJ2-7; 9 bases are a match to TRBD1. The V segment lost 4 bases and the J segment 2 bases; nucleotides outside the gene matches: 6. The CDR3 runs 15 residues. Germline-derived CDR1 and CDR2 are SGHDN and FVKESK. The DNA for the CDR3 is TGTGCCAGCAGCCTATGCAGGACAGGGGCCTACGAGCAGTACTTC. Amino acids: CASSLCRTGAYEQYF. Supplemented by reference TRBV14 and TRBJ2-7, the full variable domain reads EAGVTQFPSHSVIEKGQTVTLRCDPISGHDNLYWYRRVMGKEIKFLLHFVKESKQDESGMPNNRFLAERTGGTYSTLKVQPAELEDSGVYFCASSLCRTGAYEQYFGPGTRLTVT.

This chain joins TRBV12-3 or TRBV12-4 and TRBJ1-3; D unresolved. CDR3 length equals 13 residues. Trimming cost V 4 bases and J 3 bases, with 7 bases left between them. The CDR3 is CASSYCGGNTIYF. Written as DNA, the CDR3 is TGTGCCAGCAGTTATTGTGGTGGAAACACCATATATTTT.

This clonotype was seen just once. As the CDR3 is not closed by the conserved phenylalanine or tryptophan, this likely results from a read error. This chain connects TRBV4-1 to TRBJ2-5, with 9 bases fitting TRBD1. V lost 4 bases, J lost 4 bases, and 4 bases stayed unmatched. The CDR3 runs to 14 residues. CDR1 MGHRA and CDR2 YSYEKL come from the germline V gene. The CDR3 DNA is TGCGCCAGCAGCCCAACGGACAGGGGAGAGACCCAGTACCTC. This gives the protein CASSPTDRGETQYL.

This clonotype was found a few times. Its ends do not fully match the called genes, so a read error is possible. The chain recombines TRBV12-3 or TRBV12-4 with TRBJ1-6; TRBD1 is a possible D gene (5 bases). This CDR3 region has 16 residues. The CDR3 loop is CASSLTARAANSPLHF. The CDR3 coding sequence is TGTGCCAGCAGTTTAACCGCCAGGGCGGCCAATTCACCTCTCCACTTT.

The rearrangement joins TRBV29-1 to TRBJ2-3; 7 nucleotides align to TRBD2. The CDR3 is made up of 15 amino acids. The V segment lost 4 bases and the J segment 12 bases; nucleotides outside the gene matches: 19. Per germline, CDR1 SQVTM and CDR2 ANQGSEA. CDR3 sequence (DNA): TGCAGCGTTGGTGGGGGAGGGCCCGGCACAGATGCACAGTATTTT. This gives the protein CSVGGGGPGTDAQYF.

This clonotype was seen more than once but under ten times. A much bigger clone sits one base away, suggesting this may be a read error. This rearrangement joins TRBV29-1 to TRBJ2-4, with D uncertain. Looked up from germline, CDR1 is SQVTM and CDR2 is ANQGSEA. This CDR3 spans 13 amino acids. Trimming stripped 7 bases from V and 1 base from J, with 11 bases between. In DNA form, the CDR3 reads TGCAGCGCCCAGTGTTGGGCCAAAAACATTCAGTACTTC. This translates into CSAQCWAKNIQYF.

With respect to this clonotype: A single base separates this from a much larger clone, so it may be a read error. CDR3 DNA sequence: TGTGCCAGCAGCTTATCGGGGAGTCGAGGCTGCACCTTC. It codes for CASSLSGSRGCTF. The gene calls are TRBV7-8 and TRBJ1-2; D call uncertain. This CDR3 has 13 residues. Germline V lookup: CDR1 SGHVS, CDR2 FQNEAQ.

The rearrangement uses TRBV30 and TRBJ1-1; no clear D gene. Germline V lookup: CDR1 GTSNPN, CDR2 SVGIG (reference sequence). Trimming cost V 3 bases and J 4 bases, with 18 bases left between them. The CDR3 runs 15 residues. In nucleotides, the CDR3 is TGTGCCTGGAGAGGTTTTTCGTCCTACAGCACTGAAGCTTTCTTT. This sequence encodes CAWRGFSSYSTEAFF.

This rearrangement joins TRBV9 to TRBJ1-6; the D is unclear. Looked up from germline, CDR1 is SGDLS and CDR2 is YYNGEE. V was clipped by 2 bases and J by 10 bases, with 7 bases between them. The CDR3 length is 12 residues. The CDR3 bases are TGTGCCAGCAGCGTCGATTACTCACCCCTCCACTTT. Encoded protein: CASSVDYSPLHF.

On this clonotype: The germline gene is not matched at one end of the junction; a read error may be the cause. This chain joins TRBV7-3 and TRBJ1-2, with 7 bases lining up with TRBD1. CDR3 length: 13 amino acids. In germline, CDR1 is SGHTA, CDR2 FQGTGA. CDR3 in amino acids: CASSPGQDYDYTF. CDR3 in DNA: TGTGCCAGCAGTCCCGGACAGGACTATGACTACACCTTC.

With regard to this clonotype: The conserved closing phenylalanine or tryptophan is absent in this CDR3, likely reflecting a read error. The chain has TRBV5-4 and TRBJ2-1; D gene unclear. Germline lookup yields CDR1 SGHNT and CDR2 YYREEE (reference sequence). This CDR3 comprises 13 residues. The CDR3 nucleotides are TGCGCCAGCAGCTTGGATTTCTTGAATGAGCAGTTCTCC. Its translation is CASSLDFLNEQFS.

A remark on this clonotype: The conserved final phenylalanine or tryptophan is absent from the CDR3, which likely points to a read error. V and J are TRBV14 and TRBJ2-1; TRBD2 agrees at 7 bases. The CDR3 runs to 14 residues. The ends lost 4 bases at V and 6 bases at J; junction bases unmatched: 6. CDR1 and CDR2 from the germline V gene are SGHDN and FVKESK. Written as DNA, the CDR3 is TGTGCCAGCAGCCGTGGCGGGAGATTCAATGAGCAGTTCTCC. Amino acid sequence: CASSRGGRFNEQFS.

This clonotype was observed a few times. The chain combines TRBV18 with TRBJ2-1; a possible D gene is TRBD2 (6 bases). Germline V gene lookup returns CDR1 KGHSH and CDR2 LQKENI. V was clipped by 3 bases and J by 0 bases, with 15 bases between them. There are 17 residues in the CDR3. The CDR3 is CASSPSAGPSSYNEQFF. The CDR3 DNA sequence: TGTGCCAGCTCACCTAGCGCGGGACCCTCCTCCTACAATGAGCAGTTCTTC.

About this clonotype itself: One junction end does not reproduce the germline sequence, and a read error may be involved. The gene calls are TRBV10-3 and TRBJ1-2; possible D gene TRBD1, 6 bases. This CDR3 has 14 residues. Germline CDR1 reads ENHRY; CDR2 reads SYGVKD. The CDR3 is CAISGNRERNGYTF. CDR3 nucleotides: TGCGCCATCAGTGGGAACAGGGAAAGAAATGGCTACACCTTC.

The chain couples TRBV5-1 to TRBJ2-7, with a weak D call TRBD1 (5 bases). Trimming cost V 6 bases and J 3 bases, with 16 bases left between them. The CDR3 totals 14 residues. From germline, CDR1 is SGHRS and CDR2 YFSETQ. The CDR3 DNA reads TGCGCCAGCAACCCGACAGTAATTAACTACGAGCAGTACTTC. Amino acids: CASNPTVINYEQYF.

In regard to this clonotype: In this CDR3 the conserved last residue, phenylalanine or tryptophan, is missing, so a read error is likely. The rearrangement joins TRBV12-3 or TRBV12-4 to TRBJ2-1; 7 bases are a match to TRBD2. This CDR3 contains 15 residues. The CDR3 sequence is CASRDDREAPNEQFL. CDR3 sequence (DNA): TGTGCGAGCAGAGACGATCGGGAGGCCCCCAATGAGCAGTTCTTA.

The V gene is TRBV7-9, the J gene TRBJ2-6, with D unclear. This CDR3 has 14 residues. Germline V lookup: CDR1 SEHNR, CDR2 FQNEAQ (reference sequence). Trimming left V 1 base short and J 4 bases short, with 5 bases between. Here the CDR3 reads CASSLVRGANVLTF. Written as DNA, the CDR3 is TGTGCCAGCAGCTTAGTGAGGGGGGCCAACGTCCTGACTTTC.

In the case of this clonotype: The CDR3 ends on some other residue instead of the conserved phenylalanine or tryptophan, so this is likely a read error. This chain links TRBV11-2 with TRBJ2-1, with 11 nucleotides matching TRBD2. Germline CDR1 and CDR2: SGHAT and FQNNGV. This CDR3 spans 16 amino acids. In DNA form, the CDR3 reads TGTGCAAGCAGCTTAGAGCGGCTAGCGGGAGGTGGTGAGCAGTTCTTA. Translating gives CASSLERLAGGGEQFL.

This chain connects TRBV5-1 to TRBJ1-1; a possible D gene is TRBD1 (5 bases). V lost 3 bases to trimming and J lost 7 bases, with 13 bases between them. CDR1 is SGHRS and CDR2 is YFSETQ in the germline V gene. The CDR3 totals 13 residues. CDR3 loop: CASSWGGYGEAFF. Written as DNA, the CDR3 is TGCGCCAGCAGCTGGGGGGGGTATGGTGAAGCTTTCTTT.